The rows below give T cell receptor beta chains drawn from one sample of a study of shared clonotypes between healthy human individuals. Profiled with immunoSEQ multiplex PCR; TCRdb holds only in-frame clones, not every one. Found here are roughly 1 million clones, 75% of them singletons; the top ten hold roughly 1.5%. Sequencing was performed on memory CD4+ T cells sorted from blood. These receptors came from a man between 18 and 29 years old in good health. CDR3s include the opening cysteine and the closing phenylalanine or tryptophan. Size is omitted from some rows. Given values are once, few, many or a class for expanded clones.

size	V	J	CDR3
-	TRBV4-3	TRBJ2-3	CASSQDLNSGRGTDTQYF
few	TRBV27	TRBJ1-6	CASSFEGRNSPLHF
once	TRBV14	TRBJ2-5	CASSQGGTSGGHETQYF
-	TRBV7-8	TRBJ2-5	CASSLETSGGASQETQYF
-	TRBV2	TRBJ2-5	CATKTSGGALETQYF
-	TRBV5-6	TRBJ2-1	CASSQAGTGTYNEQFF
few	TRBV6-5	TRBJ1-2	CASSAQGNYGYTF
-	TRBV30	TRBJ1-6	CAWSVLGGYNSPLHF
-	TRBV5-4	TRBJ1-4	CASSLYREDEKLFF
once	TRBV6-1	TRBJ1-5	CASSEVGGSEQPQHF